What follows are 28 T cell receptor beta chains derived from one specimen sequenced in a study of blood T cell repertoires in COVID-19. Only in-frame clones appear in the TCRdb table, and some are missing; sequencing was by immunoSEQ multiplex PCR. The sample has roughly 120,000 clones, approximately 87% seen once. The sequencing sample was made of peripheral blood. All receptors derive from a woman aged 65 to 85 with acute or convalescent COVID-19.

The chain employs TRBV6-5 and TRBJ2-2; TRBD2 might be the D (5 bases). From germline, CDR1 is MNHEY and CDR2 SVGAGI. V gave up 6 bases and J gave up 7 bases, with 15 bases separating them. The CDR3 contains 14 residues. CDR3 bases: TGTGCCAGCAGAAAATTAACTAGTAACGGGGAGCTGTTTTTT. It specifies CASRKLTSNGELFF.

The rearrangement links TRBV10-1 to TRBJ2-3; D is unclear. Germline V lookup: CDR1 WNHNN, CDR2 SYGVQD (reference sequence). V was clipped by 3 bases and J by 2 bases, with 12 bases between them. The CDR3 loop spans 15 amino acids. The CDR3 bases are TGCGCCAGCAGTGAAACTGGCGGTAACACAGATACGCAGTATTTT. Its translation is CASSETGGNTDTQYF.

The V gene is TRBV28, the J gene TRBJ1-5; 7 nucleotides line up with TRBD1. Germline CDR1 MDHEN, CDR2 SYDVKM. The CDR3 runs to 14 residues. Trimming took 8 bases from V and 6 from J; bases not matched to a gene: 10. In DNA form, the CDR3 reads TGTGCCAGCGTGGGGGCAGGGGGATTTCAGCCCCAGCATTTT. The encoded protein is CASVGAGGFQPQHF.

The CDR3 sequence: CASSQDRLSYNEQFF. In DNA, the CDR3 is TGTGCCAGCAGCCAAGACAGGTTGTCCTACAATGAGCAGTTCTTC. This chain links TRBV4-2 with TRBJ2-1; D unclear. Trimming removed 0 bases from V and 1 base from J, with 7 bases in between. The CDR3 length is 15 residues. Germline loops: CDR1 LGHNA, CDR2 YNFKEQ.

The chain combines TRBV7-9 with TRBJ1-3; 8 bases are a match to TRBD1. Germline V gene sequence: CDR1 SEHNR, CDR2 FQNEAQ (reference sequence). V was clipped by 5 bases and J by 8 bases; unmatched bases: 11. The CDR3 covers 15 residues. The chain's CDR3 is CASSPGQGQGDTIYF. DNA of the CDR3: TGTGCCAGCAGCCCCGGACAGGGTCAAGGGGACACCATATATTTT.

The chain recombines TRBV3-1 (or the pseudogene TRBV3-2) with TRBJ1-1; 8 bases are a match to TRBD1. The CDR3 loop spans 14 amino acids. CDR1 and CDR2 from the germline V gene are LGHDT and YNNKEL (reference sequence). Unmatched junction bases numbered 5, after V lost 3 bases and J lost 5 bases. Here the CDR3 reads CASSHNRGGTEAFF. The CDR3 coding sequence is TGTGCCAGCAGCCATAACAGGGGGGGAACTGAAGCTTTCTTT.

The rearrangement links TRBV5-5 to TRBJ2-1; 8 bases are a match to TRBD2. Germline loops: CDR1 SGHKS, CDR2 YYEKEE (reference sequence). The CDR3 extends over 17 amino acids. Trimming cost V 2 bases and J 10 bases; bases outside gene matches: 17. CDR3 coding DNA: TGTGCCAGCAGCTTAAGAACATTTAAGCGGGGGAGCGGGGAGCAGTTCTTC. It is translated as CASSLRTFKRGSGEQFF.

CDR3 coding DNA: TGTGCCAGCAGTTTTAAGACAAACACTGAAGCTTTCTTT. Translation gives CASSFKTNTEAFF. This chain connects TRBV9 to TRBJ1-1; D not certain. The CDR3 covers 13 residues. Germline V gives CDR1 SGDLS, CDR2 YYNGEE. Deletions cut 5 bases from V and 2 bases from J, with 10 bases between.

This chain's CDR3 is CASSPGGGDNNEQFF. In DNA form, the CDR3 reads TGTGCCAGCAGCCCGGGGGGGGGCGACAACAATGAGCAGTTCTTC. This chain links TRBV6-5 with TRBJ2-1; 8 bases are a match to TRBD2. Trimming removed 6 bases from V and 5 bases from J; junction bases left unmatched: 9. The V gene's germline CDR1 is MNHEY and CDR2 SVGAGI. This CDR3 spans 15 amino acids.

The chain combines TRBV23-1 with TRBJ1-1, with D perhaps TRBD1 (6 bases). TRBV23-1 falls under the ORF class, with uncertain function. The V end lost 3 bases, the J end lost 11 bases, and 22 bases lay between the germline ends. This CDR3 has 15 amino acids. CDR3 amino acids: CASSQSAGVEFEAFF. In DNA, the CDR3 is TGCGCCAGCAGTCAGTCGGCAGGGGTAGAATTCGAGGCTTTCTTT.

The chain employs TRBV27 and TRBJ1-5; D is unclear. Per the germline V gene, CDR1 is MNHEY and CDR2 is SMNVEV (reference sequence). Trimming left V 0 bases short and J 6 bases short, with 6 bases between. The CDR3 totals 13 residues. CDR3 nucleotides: TGTGCCAGCAGTTTATCGAGGATTCAGCCCCAGCATTTT. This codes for CASSLSRIQPQHF.

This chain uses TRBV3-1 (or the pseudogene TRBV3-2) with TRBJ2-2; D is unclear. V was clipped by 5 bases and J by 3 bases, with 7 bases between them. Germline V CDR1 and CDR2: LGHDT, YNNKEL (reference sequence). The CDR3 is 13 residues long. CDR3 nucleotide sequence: TGTGCCAGCAGCTTACTTGACACCGGGGAGCTGTTTTTT. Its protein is CASSLLDTGELFF.

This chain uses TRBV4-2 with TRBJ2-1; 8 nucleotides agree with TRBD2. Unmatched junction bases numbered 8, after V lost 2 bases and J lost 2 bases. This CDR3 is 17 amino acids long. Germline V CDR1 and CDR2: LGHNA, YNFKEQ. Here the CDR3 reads CASSQISGGPPYNEQFF. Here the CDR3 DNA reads TGTGCCAGCAGCCAAATAAGCGGGGGCCCTCCCTACAATGAGCAGTTCTTC.

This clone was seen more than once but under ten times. CDR3 coding DNA: TGTGCCAGCAGTTTTGGACTCAACACCGGGGAGCTGTTTTTT. Protein product: CASSFGLNTGELFF. The V gene is TRBV28, the J gene TRBJ2-2, with a tentative D call TRBD2 (5 bases). Per the germline V gene, CDR1 is MDHEN and CDR2 is SYDVKM. This CDR3 is built from 14 residues. With 3 bases removed from V and 2 bases from J, the gap between germline ends came to 7 bases.

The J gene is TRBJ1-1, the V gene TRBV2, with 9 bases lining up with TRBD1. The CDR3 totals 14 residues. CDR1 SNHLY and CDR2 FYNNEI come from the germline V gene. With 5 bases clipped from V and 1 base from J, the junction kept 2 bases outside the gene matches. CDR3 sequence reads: CASSRTGANTEAFF. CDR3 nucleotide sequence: TGTGCCAGCAGTCGGACAGGGGCGAACACTGAAGCTTTCTTT.

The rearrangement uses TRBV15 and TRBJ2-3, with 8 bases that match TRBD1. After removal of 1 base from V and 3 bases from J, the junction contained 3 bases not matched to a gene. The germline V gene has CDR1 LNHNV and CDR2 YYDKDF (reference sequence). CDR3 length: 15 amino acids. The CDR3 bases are TGTGCCACCAGCAGAGCGGGACAGGAAACAGATACGCAGTATTTT. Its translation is CATSRAGQETDTQYF.

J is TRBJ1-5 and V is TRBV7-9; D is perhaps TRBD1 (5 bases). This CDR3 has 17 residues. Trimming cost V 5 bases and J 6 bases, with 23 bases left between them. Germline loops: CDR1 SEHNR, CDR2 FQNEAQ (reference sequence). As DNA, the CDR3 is TGTGCCAGCAGCCCTCCCGGGGTCGGGGGTCTGGGTCAGCCCCAGCATTTT. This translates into CASSPPGVGGLGQPQHF.

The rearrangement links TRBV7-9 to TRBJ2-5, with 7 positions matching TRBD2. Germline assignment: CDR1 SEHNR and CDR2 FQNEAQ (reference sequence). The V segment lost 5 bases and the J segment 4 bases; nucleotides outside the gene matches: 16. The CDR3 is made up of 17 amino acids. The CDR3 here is CASSTRQPGLPRETQYF. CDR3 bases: TGTGCCAGCAGCACGAGGCAGCCGGGACTACCGCGAGAGACCCAGTACTTC.

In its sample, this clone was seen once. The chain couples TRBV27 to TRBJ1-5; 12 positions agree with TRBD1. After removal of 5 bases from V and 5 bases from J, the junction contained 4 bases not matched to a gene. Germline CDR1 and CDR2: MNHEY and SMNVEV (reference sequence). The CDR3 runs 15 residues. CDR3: CASSAGQGAYQPQHF. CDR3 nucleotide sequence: TGTGCCAGCAGTGCGGGACAGGGGGCCTATCAGCCCCAGCATTTT.

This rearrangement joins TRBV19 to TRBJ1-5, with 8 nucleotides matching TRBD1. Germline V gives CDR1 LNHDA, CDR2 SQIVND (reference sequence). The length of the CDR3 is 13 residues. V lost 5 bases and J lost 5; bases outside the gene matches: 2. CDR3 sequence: CASSSTGDQPQHF. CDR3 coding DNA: TGTGCCAGTAGTTCGACAGGGGATCAGCCCCAGCATTTT.

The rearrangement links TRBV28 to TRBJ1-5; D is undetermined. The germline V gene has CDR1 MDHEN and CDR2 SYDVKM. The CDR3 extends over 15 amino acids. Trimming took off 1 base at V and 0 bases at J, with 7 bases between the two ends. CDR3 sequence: CASSLFDSSNQPQHF. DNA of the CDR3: TGTGCCAGCAGTTTATTCGACTCTAGCAATCAGCCCCAGCATTTT.

CDR3 in amino acids: CASSPGKGVDYEQYF. The CDR3 region has the DNA TGTGCCAGCAGCCCGGGAAAGGGTGTCGATTACGAGCAGTACTTC. The chain joins TRBV9 to TRBJ2-7; D is possibly TRBD2 (5 bases). CDR3 length equals 15 residues. CDR1 is SGDLS and CDR2 is YYNGEE in the germline V gene. V lost 4 bases and J 4 bases, leaving 18 bases between the germline ends. The variable domain in full, with the rest retrieved from reference TRBV9 and TRBJ2-7, is DSGVTQTPKHLITATGQRVTLRCSPRSGDLSVYWYQQSLDQGLQFLIQYYNGEERAKGNILERFSAQQFPDLHSELNLSSLELGDSALYFCASSPGKGVDYEQYFGPGTRLTVT.

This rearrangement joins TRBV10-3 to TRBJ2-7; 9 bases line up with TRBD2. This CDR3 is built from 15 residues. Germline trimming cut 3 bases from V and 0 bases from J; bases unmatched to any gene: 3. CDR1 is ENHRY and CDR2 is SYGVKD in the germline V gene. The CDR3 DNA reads TGTGCCATCAGTGATCCGGGACTAGCCTCCTACGAGCAGTACTTC. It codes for CAISDPGLASYEQYF.

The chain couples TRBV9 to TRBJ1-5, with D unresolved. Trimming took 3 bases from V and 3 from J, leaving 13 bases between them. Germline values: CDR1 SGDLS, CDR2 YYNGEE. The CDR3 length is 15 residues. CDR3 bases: TGTGCCAGCAGCGAGGGCGGGAGTTACAATCAGCCCCAGCATTTT. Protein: CASSEGGSYNQPQHF.

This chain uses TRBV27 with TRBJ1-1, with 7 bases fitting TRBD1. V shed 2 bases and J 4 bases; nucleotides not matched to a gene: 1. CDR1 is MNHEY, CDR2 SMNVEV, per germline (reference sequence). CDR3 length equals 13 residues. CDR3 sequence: CASSLNRGTEAFF. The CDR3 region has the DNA TGTGCCAGCAGTTTAAACAGGGGCACTGAAGCTTTCTTT.

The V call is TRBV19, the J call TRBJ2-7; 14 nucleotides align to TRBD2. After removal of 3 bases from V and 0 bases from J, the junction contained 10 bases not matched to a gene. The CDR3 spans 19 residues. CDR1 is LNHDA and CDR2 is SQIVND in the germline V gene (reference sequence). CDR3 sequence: CASSIGAGGLAGDSYEQYF. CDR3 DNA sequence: TGTGCCAGTAGTATTGGGGCCGGGGGACTAGCGGGGGACTCCTACGAGCAGTACTTC.

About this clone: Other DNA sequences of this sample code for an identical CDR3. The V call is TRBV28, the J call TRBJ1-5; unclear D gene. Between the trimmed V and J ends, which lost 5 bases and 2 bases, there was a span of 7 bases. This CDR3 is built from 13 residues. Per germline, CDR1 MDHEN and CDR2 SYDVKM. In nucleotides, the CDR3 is TGTGCCAGCAGTCTAGACGGCAATCAGCCCCAGCATTTT. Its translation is CASSLDGNQPQHF. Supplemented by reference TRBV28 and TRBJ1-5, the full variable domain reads DVKVTQSSRYLVKRTGEKVFLECVQDMDHENMFWYRQDPGLGLRLIYFSYDVKMKEKGDIPEGYSVSREKKERFSLILESASTNQTSMYLCASSLDGNQPQHFGDGTRLSIL.

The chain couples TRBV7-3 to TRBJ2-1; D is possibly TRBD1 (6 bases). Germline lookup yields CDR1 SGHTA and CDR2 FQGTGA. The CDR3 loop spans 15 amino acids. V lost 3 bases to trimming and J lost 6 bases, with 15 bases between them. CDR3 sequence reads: CASSFGWTARNEQFF. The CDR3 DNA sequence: TGTGCCAGCAGCTTTGGCTGGACAGCCCGCAATGAGCAGTTCTTC.